This passage covers 25 T cell receptor beta chains from one sample sequenced in a study of cytomegalovirus exposure and HLA in healthy donors. In the PCR, 60 Vbeta and 13 Jbeta primers were used. The protocol was immunoSEQ multiplex PCR, while the TCRdb copy is restricted to in-frame clones and leaves out a portion. The data contain some 180,000 clones, 75% to 80% of them singletons. Sequencing was performed on PBMCs. These receptors originate from a female donor in good health and CMV-seronegative.

V is TRBV18 and J is TRBJ2-4; D is perhaps TRBD1 (7 bases). Germline assignment: CDR1 KGHSH and CDR2 LQKENI. The CDR3 consists of 15 residues. V gave up 6 bases and J gave up 4 bases, with 16 bases separating them. The CDR3 reads CASSDAGGTKNIQYF. DNA of the CDR3: TGTGCCAGCTCGGACGCAGGGGGGACAAAAAACATTCAGTACTTC.

The chain uses TRBV6-5 and TRBJ2-2, with D perhaps matching TRBD2 (6 bases). Germline V gene lookup returns CDR1 MNHEY and CDR2 SVGAGI. V was clipped by 0 bases and J by 7 bases, with 9 bases between them. The CDR3 sequence is 14 residues long. The DNA of the CDR3 is TGTGCCAGCAGTTACTCTCGGGGGTACGGGGAGCTGTTTTTT. Protein product: CASSYSRGYGELFF.

The sample holds one count of this clone. This sequence joins TRBV30 and TRBJ2-7; D gene uncertain. Per germline, CDR1 GTSNPN and CDR2 SVGIG (reference sequence). The CDR3 is 12 residues long. Trimming removed 5 bases at V and 1 base at J, with 9 bases between. The DNA for the CDR3 is TGTGCCTGGCGACAAGAATCCTACGAGCAGTACTTC. This codes for CAWRQESYEQYF.

The chain joins TRBV7-2 to TRBJ1-5; TRBD1 might be the D (6 bases). Trimming removed 1 base from V and 4 bases from J, with 11 bases in between. The V gene's germline CDR1 is SGHTA and CDR2 FQGNSA. This CDR3 spans 15 amino acids. CDR3 DNA: TGTGCCAGCAGCTTAGTAACAGGGCGTAATCAGCCCCAGCATTTT. It is translated as CASSLVTGRNQPQHF.

This chain links TRBV7-6 with TRBJ2-7; 7 bases line up with TRBD2. The CDR3 contains 16 residues. J was trimmed by 3 bases and V by 1 base; bases with no gene match: 9. The germline gives CDR1 SGHVS, CDR2 FNYEAQ. DNA for the CDR3: TGTGCCAGCAGCTTAGGCCACCGGGACTATGGCTACGAGCAGTACTTC. It translates to CASSLGHRDYGYEQYF. Full variable domain (missing parts from reference TRBV7-6 and TRBJ2-7): GAGVSQSPRYKVTKRGQDVALRCDPISGHVSLYWYRQALGQGPEFLTYFNYEAQQDKSGLPNDRFSAERPEGSISTLTIQRTEQRDSAMYRCASSLGHRDYGYEQYFGPGTRLTVT.

This chain uses TRBV16 with TRBJ2-1; 13 nucleotides match TRBD2. Germline V gives CDR1 KGHSY, CDR2 FQNENV. The CDR3 consists of 18 residues. V lost 2 bases, J lost 0 bases, and 4 bases stayed unmatched. CDR3 protein: CASSQTSGRDSSYNEQFF. The DNA for the CDR3 is TGTGCCAGCAGCCAAACTAGCGGGAGGGATAGCTCCTACAATGAGCAGTTCTTC. Variable domain in full (rest from reference TRBV16 and TRBJ2-1): GEEVAQTPKHLVRGEGQKAKLYCAPIKGHSYVFWYQQVLKNEFKFLISFQNENVFDETGMPKERFSAKCLPNSPCSLEIQATKLEDSAVYFCASSQTSGRDSSYNEQFFGPGTRLTVL.

The V call is TRBV19, the J call TRBJ2-1; D remains ambiguous. The CDR3 extends over 15 amino acids. V gave up 3 bases and J gave up 8 bases, with 17 bases separating them. From germline, CDR1 is LNHDA and CDR2 SQIVND (reference sequence). The CDR3 spells CASSIVSESLDEQFF. Written as DNA, the CDR3 is TGTGCCAGTAGTATTGTATCGGAGTCTTTGGATGAGCAGTTCTTC.

This chain uses TRBV15 with TRBJ1-2; D may be TRBD1 (5 bases). Germline CDR1 LNHNV, CDR2 YYDKDF (reference sequence). The V end was cut by 2 bases, the J end by 10 bases, with 14 bases between. CDR3 size: 13 residues. The CDR3 protein is CATSRFLQGNYTF. The DNA of the CDR3 is TGTGCCACCAGCAGATTTCTCCAGGGAAACTACACCTTC.

This clone was detected once. Relative to the germline gene, one junction end is altered; a read error may explain this. The rearrangement links TRBV2 to TRBJ1-2; 7 positions match TRBD1. The germline gives CDR1 SNHLY, CDR2 FYNNEI. The CDR3 runs to 14 residues. The CDR3 protein is CAGRGTGQNYGYTF. As DNA, the CDR3 is TGTGCCGGCAGGGGTACGGGACAGAACTATGGCTACACCTTC.

The chain links TRBV19 to TRBJ1-5; possible D gene TRBD1, 5 bases. The V and J ends lost 3 bases and 4 bases respectively, with 22 bases between them. Germline CDR1 is LNHDA and CDR2 is SQIVND (reference sequence). This CDR3 is 18 amino acids long. CDR3 sequence reads: CASSIHEIGHLPNQPQHF. The CDR3, as DNA: TGTGCCAGTAGTATTCACGAAATCGGACATTTACCGAATCAGCCCCAGCATTTT.

This chain joins TRBV9 and TRBJ2-5; 8 bases align to TRBD2. The better agreement between TRBJ2-7 and the DNA end casts doubt on the J call. From germline, CDR1 is SGDLS and CDR2 YYNGEE. The CDR3 runs 14 residues. The CDR3 coding sequence is TGTGCCAGCAGCCCTACTAGCGGTTACTACGAGCAGTACTTC. It encodes CASSPTSGYYEQYF.

This clone was seen a few times. This chain connects TRBV6-1 to TRBJ2-3; 14 nucleotides match TRBD2. CDR3 size: 16 residues. V shed 2 bases, J shed 3 bases, and the junction held 1 base outside the gene matches. Germline CDR1 is MNHNS and CDR2 is SASEGT. CDR3 amino acids: CASSERLAGGTDTQYF. The CDR3 DNA is TGTGCCAGCAGTGAACGACTAGCGGGAGGGACAGATACGCAGTATTTT.

J is TRBJ2-5 and V is TRBV9; possibly TRBD1 for D (5 bases). The ends were cut back, 4 bases at V and 1 base at J, with 11 bases in the middle. Germline loops: CDR1 SGDLS, CDR2 YYNGEE. The CDR3 runs 14 residues. CDR3 bases: TGTGCCAGCAGCACCGGACAAGGCCAAGAGACCCAGTACTTC. Translating it yields CASSTGQGQETQYF.

The chain uses TRBV6-6 and TRBJ1-1; D unclear. CDR3 length: 16 residues. With 2 bases removed from V and 7 bases from J, the gap between germline ends came to 20 bases. Germline lookup yields CDR1 MNHNY and CDR2 SVGAGI (reference sequence). The DNA of the CDR3 is TGTGCCAGCAGTTACCACCCGGCGGCCATCAATATTGAAGCTTTCTTT. Protein sequence: CASSYHPAAINIEAFF.

The chain carries TRBV6-5 and TRBJ2-2; D gene unclear. V dropped 5 bases and J dropped 1 base, with 5 bases sitting between them. CDR3 length equals 13 residues. Germline CDR1 and CDR2: MNHEY and SVGAGI. Here the CDR3 DNA reads TGTGCCAGCAGTCCCTTGAACACCGGGGAGCTGTTTTTT. As protein: CASSPLNTGELFF.

This chain joins TRBV29-1 and TRBJ2-3; 8 nucleotides line up with TRBD1. Trimming cost V 7 bases and J 2 bases; bases outside gene matches: 8. The CDR3 totals 14 residues. Germline CDR1 is SQVTM and CDR2 is ANQGSEA. The CDR3 loop reads CSAYRQGNTDTQYF. The CDR3 bases are TGCAGCGCGTACCGACAGGGGAACACAGATACGCAGTATTTT.

As concerns this clone: Other DNA sequences from this sample encode an identical CDR3 as well. The rearrangement joins TRBV27 to TRBJ2-1; 13 nucleotides match TRBD2. Germline CDR1 reads MNHEY; CDR2 reads SMNVEV (reference sequence). The CDR3 has 15 amino acids. The junction had 5 bases not matched to a gene; V was cut back by 5 bases and J by 7 bases. For the CDR3, the DNA is TGTGCCAGCAGTAGGACTAGCGGGAGTTTAAATGAGCAGTTCTTC. It specifies CASSRTSGSLNEQFF.

The chain is built from TRBV6-1 and TRBJ1-1, with a tentative D call TRBD1 (5 bases). This CDR3 is 14 amino acids long. Germline CDR1 and CDR2: MNHNS and SASEGT. The V end was cut by 6 bases, the J end by 1 base, with 12 bases between. The CDR3 nucleotides are TGTGCCAGCAGGGCATTCGGACAGAACACTGAAGCTTTCTTT. Its translation: CASRAFGQNTEAFF.

The V and J genes are TRBV7-9 and TRBJ2-5; 9 bases map to TRBD2. V was clipped by 5 bases and J by 2 bases; unmatched bases: 3. Per germline, CDR1 SEHNR and CDR2 FQNEAQ (reference sequence). The CDR3 runs to 14 residues. CDR3 sequence (DNA): TGTGCCAGCAGCCCGAGCGGGGGGCAAGAGACCCAGTACTTC. It specifies CASSPSGGQETQYF.

This clone was observed a single time. The V call is TRBV7-6, the J call TRBJ2-2, with D uncertain. Trimming stripped 5 bases from V and 0 bases from J, with 13 bases between. CDR3 length equals 16 residues. CDR1 is SGHVS and CDR2 is FNYEAQ in the germline V gene. Written as DNA, the CDR3 is TGTGCCAGCAGCCCCGCTGGGCATTCGAACACCGGGGAGCTGTTTTTT. Its translation is CASSPAGHSNTGELFF.

This clone was counted between two and nine times. The chain employs TRBV6-5 and TRBJ1-1, with a tentative D call TRBD1 (6 bases). The V end was cut by 7 bases, the J end by 3 bases, with 15 bases between. There are 14 residues in the CDR3. Germline CDR1 is MNHEY and CDR2 is SVGAGI. The CDR3 spells CASTSQGSDTEAFF. The CDR3, as DNA: TGTGCCAGCACCTCACAGGGTTCGGACACTGAAGCTTTCTTT.

Comments on this clone: The same CDR3 arises from other DNA sequences in this sample as well. The chain links TRBV2 to TRBJ2-7; tentative D call: TRBD1 (6 bases). Trimming stripped 6 bases from V and 1 base from J, with 7 bases between. This CDR3 comprises 12 residues. CDR1 and CDR2 (germline): SNHLY, FYNNEI. This CDR3 is CASRRGSYEQYF. The CDR3, as DNA: TGTGCCAGCAGGAGGGGGTCCTACGAGCAGTACTTC.

This clone has a handful of counts. The chain employs TRBV30 and TRBJ1-6; the match to TRBD1 covers 10 bases. CDR3 length: 13 residues. Germline trimming cut 5 bases from V and 9 bases from J; bases unmatched to any gene: 4. Looked up from germline, CDR1 is GTSNPN and CDR2 is SVGIG (reference sequence). DNA of the CDR3: TGTGCCTGGGGGACAGGGGAGAGTTCACCCCTCCACTTT. It yields the protein CAWGTGESSPLHF.

This chain joins TRBV6-5 and TRBJ1-5, with D possibly matching TRBD1 (5 bases). Germline V gene sequence: CDR1 MNHEY, CDR2 SVGAGI. V was trimmed by 6 bases and J by 0 bases, leaving 12 bases between them. CDR3 length equals 15 residues. Here the CDR3 DNA reads TGTGCCAGCAGGAGAACAGGCGATAGCAATCAGCCCCAGCATTTT. Its translation: CASRRTGDSNQPQHF.

This chain uses TRBV19 with TRBJ2-6; no clear D gene. The CDR3 spans 18 residues. From germline, CDR1 is LNHDA and CDR2 SQIVND (reference sequence). The ends were cut back, 2 bases at V and 1 base at J, with 15 bases in the middle. CDR3 sequence (DNA): TGTGCCAGTAGTATACTGGCCTCTCGCGGATCTGGGGCCAACGTCCTGACTTTC. It is translated as CASSILASRGSGANVLTF. Filled out from reference TRBV19 and TRBJ2-6, the complete variable domain reads DGGITQSPKYLFRKEGQNVTLSCEQNLNHDAMYWYRQDPGQGLRLIYYSQIVNDFQKGDIAEGYSVSREKKESFPLTVTSAQKNPTAFYLCASSILASRGSGANVLTFGAGSRLTVL.